Listed below are T cell receptor beta chains from one sample, sequenced in a study of shared T cell receptors in the human thymus. Measured with immunoSEQ multiplex PCR; TCRdb has only the in-frame clones, and not every one. The sample lists more than 300,000 clones; more than 85% were seen once. Source material: thymocytes. The receptors shown here come from a human donor. The CDR3 runs from the conserved cysteine through the conserved F or W. The D gene is left open where the match is weak. Clone size is given for some rows only: seen once, a few or many times, or a class if the clone is expanded.

V gene: TRBV28; clone size: once; J gene: TRBJ2-7; D gene: NA; CDR3 DNA: TGTGCCAGCAGTCAACAGGGCGAGCAGTACTTC; CDR3 protein: CASSQQGEQYF
V gene: TRBV27; clone size: NA; J gene: TRBJ1-3; D gene: TRBD1; CDR3 DNA: TGTGCCAGCAGTCCGACAGGGAACTCTGGAAACACCATATATTTT; CDR3 protein: CASSPTGNSGNTIYF
V gene: TRBV19; clone size: once; J gene: TRBJ2-7; D gene: NA; CDR3 DNA: TGTGCCAGTAAGGATGACGGGAGAGCCCCCTACGAGCAGTACTTC; CDR3 protein: CASKDDGRAPYEQYF
V gene: TRBV18; clone size: NA; J gene: TRBJ2-2; D gene: TRBD2; CDR3 DNA: TGTGCCAGCTCATGCTACGGACTAGCGGGAACGAACACCGGGGAGCTGTTTTTT; CDR3 protein: CASSCYGLAGTNTGELFF
V gene: TRBV5-6; clone size: NA; J gene: TRBJ1-5; D gene: NA; CDR3 DNA: TGTGCCAGCAGCTTGTTAGGCAGAGAGACGAATCAGCCCCAGCATTTT; CDR3 protein: CASSLLGRETNQPQHF
V gene: TRBV15; clone size: NA; J gene: TRBJ1-4; D gene: NA; CDR3 DNA: TGTGCCACCAGCAGAGAGGGTAGTACAGGTGGAGAAAAACTGTTTTTT; CDR3 protein: CATSREGSTGGEKLFF
V gene: TRBV28; clone size: NA; J gene: TRBJ1-1; D gene: NA; CDR3 DNA: TGTGCCAGCAATGAACTCGACCTCCCCGGGGCGACTGAAGCTTTCTTT; CDR3 protein: CASNELDLPGATEAFF
V gene: TRBV2; clone size: once; J gene: TRBJ1-1; D gene: NA; CDR3 DNA: TGTGCCAGCAGCCTCTCGGGGGACGAGGGAGGGTCGGACACTGAAGCTTTCTTT; CDR3 protein: CASSLSGDEGGSDTEAFF
V gene: TRBV27; clone size: few; J gene: TRBJ1-3; D gene: TRBD1; CDR3 DNA: TGTGCCAGCAGTTCCCGGGACAGGGGAATAGGAAACACCATATATTTT; CDR3 protein: CASSSRDRGIGNTIYF
V gene: TRBV6-1; clone size: few; J gene: TRBJ2-7; D gene: NA; CDR3 DNA: TGTGCCAGCAGTGAAGGGGTAGGGCAGGGGGGCTCCTACGAGCAGTACTTC; CDR3 protein: CASSEGVGQGGSYEQYF
V gene: TRBV9; clone size: NA; J gene: TRBJ2-7; D gene: NA; CDR3 DNA: TGTGCCAGCAGCCCAACGTCCATCTCCTACGAGCAGTACTTC; CDR3 protein: CASSPTSISYEQYF
V gene: TRBV30; clone size: NA; J gene: TRBJ1-3; D gene: TRBD1; CDR3 DNA: TGTGCCTGGAGTGCAAACCCCGCAAGGACAGGGGATCCAGGACACACCATATATTTT; CDR3 protein: CAWSANPARTGDPGHTIYF
V gene: TRBV28; clone size: NA; J gene: TRBJ2-3; D gene: NA; CDR3 DNA: TGTGCCAGCAGTACAGATACGCAGTATTTT; CDR3 protein: CASSTDTQYF
V gene: TRBV27; clone size: NA; J gene: TRBJ2-2; D gene: TRBD2; CDR3 DNA: TGTGCCAGCAGTCCGGGACTAGCGTTGAACACCGGGGAGCTGTTTTTT; CDR3 protein: CASSPGLALNTGELFF
V gene: TRBV27; clone size: NA; J gene: TRBJ2-1; D gene: TRBD1; CDR3 DNA: TGTGCCAGCAGGGCCGGACAGGGGCATAACAATGAGCAGTTCTTC; CDR3 protein: CASRAGQGHNNEQFF
V gene: TRBV5-1; clone size: NA; J gene: TRBJ2-5; D gene: NA; CDR3 DNA: TGCGCCAGCAGCTTGCTGGCAGGAGATAAAGAGACCCAGTACTTC; CDR3 protein: CASSLLAGDKETQYF
V gene: TRBV25-1; clone size: NA; J gene: TRBJ1-4; D gene: NA; CDR3 DNA: TGTGCCAGCAGTGAAAGGCAGCCTGCAACTAATGAAAAACTGTTTTTT; CDR3 protein: CASSERQPATNEKLFF
V gene: TRBV4-2; clone size: NA; J gene: TRBJ2-1; D gene: NA; CDR3 DNA: TGTGCCAGCAGCCAAGATCGCCGGGCCCGCTCCTACAATGAGCAGTTCTTC; CDR3 protein: CASSQDRRARSYNEQFF
V gene: TRBV5-1; clone size: NA; J gene: TRBJ1-5; D gene: NA; CDR3 DNA: TGCGCCAGCAGCTTGGCCAACTCTTGGGCACCCCCGCTGGGGTTCAATCAGCCCCAGCATTTT; CDR3 protein: CASSLANSWAPPLGFNQPQHF
V gene: TRBV11-2; clone size: NA; J gene: TRBJ1-2; D gene: TRBD1; CDR3 DNA: TGTGCCAGCAGCTCGAGACCGGGACAGGGAAGGGGTAACTATGGCTACACCTTC; CDR3 protein: CASSSRPGQGRGNYGYTF
V gene: TRBV28; clone size: NA; J gene: TRBJ2-3; D gene: NA; CDR3 DNA: TGTGCCAGCAGTCATCGGGCCCCTGGGAGAGATACGCAGTATTTT; CDR3 protein: CASSHRAPGRDTQYF
V gene: TRBV14; clone size: NA; J gene: TRBJ2-2; D gene: NA; CDR3 DNA: TGTGCCAGCAGCCAAATTAGACAGGCACCTTATTCGAACACCGGGGAGCTGTTTTTT; CDR3 protein: CASSQIRQAPYSNTGELFF
V gene: TRBV7-6; clone size: NA; J gene: TRBJ1-4; D gene: NA; CDR3 DNA: TGTGCCAGCAGCCCCGGCGTAACTAATGAAAAACTGTTTTTT; CDR3 protein: CASSPGVTNEKLFF
V gene: TRBV29-1; clone size: NA; J gene: TRBJ2-5; D gene: NA; CDR3 DNA: TGCAGCGTCCACGGGACACCGCCCTTGAGGGAGACCCAGTACTTC; CDR3 protein: CSVHGTPPLRETQYF
V gene: TRBV20-1; clone size: once; J gene: TRBJ2-7; D gene: NA; CDR3 DNA: TGCAGTGCCCTGAGGGAGCAGTACTTC; CDR3 protein: CSALREQYF
V gene: TRBV4-1; clone size: NA; J gene: TRBJ2-7; D gene: TRBD2; CDR3 DNA: TGCGCCAGCAGCCAATTTGGGGAGGGCTTCGACGAGCAGTACTTC; CDR3 protein: CASSQFGEGFDEQYF